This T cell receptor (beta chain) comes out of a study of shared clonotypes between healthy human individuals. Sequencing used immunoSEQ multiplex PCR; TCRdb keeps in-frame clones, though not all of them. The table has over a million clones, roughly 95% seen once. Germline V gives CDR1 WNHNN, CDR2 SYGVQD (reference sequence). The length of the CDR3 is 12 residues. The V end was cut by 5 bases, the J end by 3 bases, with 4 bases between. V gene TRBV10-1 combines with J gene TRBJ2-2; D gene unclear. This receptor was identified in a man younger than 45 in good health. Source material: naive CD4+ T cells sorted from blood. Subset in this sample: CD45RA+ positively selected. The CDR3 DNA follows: TGCGCCAGCAGTAGAGACACCGGGGAGCTGTTTTTT. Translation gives CASSRDTGELFF.